The present T cell receptor (beta chain) was sequenced within a study of blood T cell repertoires in COVID-19. Study-level information: Acute and convalescent COVID-19 samples came from the United States, Italy and Spain. The cDNA or gDNA used as material had been derived from T cells, B-cell-depleted T cells, or PBMCs.

In the source study's methods: From reference gene primer amplification, estimates of nucleated cell counts were derived. Using immunoSEQ multiplex PCR, the repertoire was profiled, and TCRdb retains in-frame clones only, with some absent. For V, J and clone size, that table is used; D and trimming come from the DNA. The sample lists 250,000 to 350,000 clones, roughly nine tenths occurring once. Trimming took 3 bases from V and 0 from J, leaving 11 bases between them. CDR1 is KGHSH and CDR2 is LQKENI in the germline V gene. The CDR3 sequence is 15 residues long. The rearrangement joins TRBV18 to TRBJ1-1; D is uncertain. This receptor was identified in a woman aged 45-65 years who had recovered from COVID-19. The sequenced sample was PBMCs or T cells enriched from blood (not recorded which). The CDR3 DNA reads TGTGCCAGCTCACCTCTGGAGGGATTGAACACTGAAGCTTTCTTT. This codes for CASSPLEGLNTEAFF.